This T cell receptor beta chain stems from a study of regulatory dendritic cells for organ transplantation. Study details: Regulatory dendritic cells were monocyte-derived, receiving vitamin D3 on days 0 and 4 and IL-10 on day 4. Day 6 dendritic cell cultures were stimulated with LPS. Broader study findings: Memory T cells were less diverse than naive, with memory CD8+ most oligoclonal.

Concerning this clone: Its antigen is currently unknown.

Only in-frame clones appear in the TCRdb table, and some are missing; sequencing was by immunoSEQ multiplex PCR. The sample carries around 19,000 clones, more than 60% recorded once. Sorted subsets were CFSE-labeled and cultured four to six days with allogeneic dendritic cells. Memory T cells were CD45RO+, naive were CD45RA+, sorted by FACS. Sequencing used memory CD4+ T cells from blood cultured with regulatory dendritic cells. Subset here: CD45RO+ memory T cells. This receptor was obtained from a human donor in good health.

The chain's CDR3 is CASSVAASGGATYNEQFF. In nucleotides, the CDR3 is TGTGCCAGCAGCGTAGCGGCTAGCGGGGGGGCCACCTACAATGAGCAGTTCTTC. The chain recombines TRBV9 with TRBJ2-1, with 12 bases that match TRBD2. There are 18 residues in the CDR3. Unmatched junction bases numbered 6, after V lost 0 bases and J lost 2 bases. Germline V gene sequence: CDR1 SGDLS, CDR2 YYNGEE.